The 20 T cell receptor beta chains below were found in one sample sequenced in a study of T cell clonality in common variable immunodeficiency. Method: immunoSEQ multiplex PCR; TCRdb's copy keeps in-frame clones and lacks some. The sample is made up of tens of thousands of clones, none counted only once. No antigen has been identified for these receptors. Study results and caveats: Reportedly, TCR beta sequences from common variable immunodeficiency showed fewer deletions and N-nucleotide insertions.

What was sequenced was peripheral blood mononuclear cells. These receptor sequences come from a human donor with common variable immunodeficiency.

This clone was observed at least ten times. The sequenced fragment ends 3 residues before the CDR3 boundary, so the rest is inferred from the germline J gene. The chain links TRBV20-1 to TRBJ2-5; D is uncertain. The V gene lost 1 base and the J gene lost 3 bases, with 9 bases spanning the gap. Germline assignment: CDR1 DFQATT and CDR2 SNEGSKA (reference sequence). The CDR3 loop spans 13 amino acids. The sequenced CDR3 bases are TGCAGTGCTAGAGGTGACTTGAAAGAGACC. This gives the protein CSARGDLKET. The entire CDR3 protein is CSARGDLKETQYF.

This clone has ten or more counts. The read is 3 residues too short to cover the CDR3 end, so that end is filled in from the germline J gene. The genes are TRBV5-6 and TRBJ2-7; D possibly corresponds to TRBD1 (6 bases). The V gene's germline CDR1 is SGHDT and CDR2 YYEEEE. This CDR3 has 12 amino acids. Trimming shortened V by 3 bases and J by 6 bases, and 10 bases separated the two germline ends. CDR3 protein: CASSSGQPEQYF. The CDR3 bases that were read are TGTGCCAGCAGCTCCGGACAGCCCGAG.

This clone was recorded many times. The read halts 3 residues ahead of the CDR3 end, with the missing end drawn from the germline J gene. The same CDR3 can be traced to other DNA sequences in this sample. The chain joins TRBV2 to TRBJ2-5; 8 bases fit TRBD1. The CDR3 length is 13 residues. After removal of 6 bases from V and 5 bases from J, the junction contained 5 bases not matched to a gene. Germline CDR1 is SNHLY and CDR2 is FYNNEI. The CDR3 loop reads CASRSGQGETQYF. The DNA read from the CDR3 is TGTGCCAGCAGGTCCGGACAGGGTGAGACC.

This clone has a count of ten or more. The CDR3 end falls 3 residues outside the read, so it is completed with the germline J gene. J is TRBJ2-7 and V is TRBV20-1, with 11 bases identical to TRBD1. Germline values: CDR1 DFQATT, CDR2 SNEGSKA (reference sequence). V was pared by 8 bases and J by 4 bases, with 10 bases of the junction left unmatched. The CDR3 is made up of 14 amino acids. CDR3 bases read: TGCAGTTTCAACCGGGACAGGGGGGGATACGAG. Translated, it gives CSFNRDRGGYE. Given in full, the CDR3 is CSFNRDRGGYEQYF.

This clone was seen only a few times. The read stops 3 residues short of the end of the CDR3; the missing end is completed from the germline J gene. The V call is TRBV20-1, the J call TRBJ2-5; 8 bases align to TRBD2. V was pared by 0 bases and J by 2 bases, with 8 bases of the junction left unmatched. CDR3 size: 16 residues. Per germline, CDR1 DFQATT and CDR2 SNEGSKA (reference sequence). Incomplete CDR3 DNA: TGCAGTGCTAGAGATGCCCAGCGGGGGCCACAAGAGACC. Translation: CSARDAQRGPQET. The complete CDR3 protein is CSARDAQRGPQETQYF.

This clone was observed at least ten times. Read sequence stops 3 residues before the CDR3 end, and the germline J gene provides the missing end. The V gene is TRBV20-1, the J gene TRBJ2-3; 8 positions match TRBD2. V was pared by 0 bases and J by 1 base, with 6 bases of the junction left unmatched. Germline CDR1 is DFQATT and CDR2 is SNEGSKA (reference sequence). The CDR3 is 16 residues long. CDR3 sequence reads: CSARDPQRGRTDTQYF. CDR3 DNA (partial): TGCAGTGCTAGAGATCCCCAGCGGGGGCGCACAGATACG.

In its sample, this clone ranks as medium-sized (0.01 to 0.1%). The read terminates 3 residues ahead of where the CDR3 ends, so the germline J gene completes it. The V gene is TRBV29-1, the J gene TRBJ2-1, with D uncertain. The CDR3 loop spans 12 amino acids. The ends were cut back, 4 bases at V and 9 bases at J, with 13 bases in the middle. CDR1 and CDR2 from the germline V gene are SQVTM and ANQGSEA. The covered CDR3 bases are TGCAGCGTTGGATCTCTACGCGGTGAG. The encoded protein is CSVGSLRGE. The whole CDR3 protein is CSVGSLRGEQFF.

The sample holds many counts of this clone. The read comes to an end 3 residues before the CDR3 does, leaving the germline J gene to fill in the end. V is TRBV10-3 and J is TRBJ1-5; D call uncertain. The CDR3 sequence is 13 residues long. The ends were cut back, 4 bases at V and 5 bases at J, with 9 bases in the middle. CDR1 ENHRY and CDR2 SYGVKD come from the germline V gene. The CDR3 here is CAISVRVDQPQHF. CDR3 DNA (partial): TGTGCCATCAGTGTTAGGGTAGATCAGCCC.

This clone was observed a handful of times. The sequenced fragment ends 3 residues before the CDR3 boundary, so the rest is inferred from the germline J gene. The rearrangement links TRBV20-1 to TRBJ2-7, with 8 bases fitting TRBD1. Germline CDR1 and CDR2: DFQATT and SNEGSKA (reference sequence). The J segment lost 4 bases and the V segment lost 2 bases, leaving 4 bases of the junction unmatched. The CDR3 totals 13 residues. The sequenced part of the CDR3 DNA is TGCAGTGCTAGACGAGACAGGGGATACGAG. This sequence encodes CSARRDRGYE. The entire CDR3 protein is CSARRDRGYEQYF.

This clone was seen at least ten times. The CDR3 end falls 3 residues outside the read, so it is completed with the germline J gene. V and J are TRBV30 and TRBJ1-2, with TRBD1 as a possible D gene (5 bases). Germline CDR1 GTSNPN, CDR2 SVGIG (reference sequence). The length of the CDR3 is 12 residues. The CDR3 protein is CAWSGDRRGYTF. The covered CDR3 bases are TGTGCCTGGAGTGGTGACAGACGGGGC.

This clone was counted ten times or more. The read halts 3 residues ahead of the CDR3 end, with the missing end drawn from the germline J gene. This specimen includes other DNA sequences encoding the same CDR3. The V gene is TRBV5-1, the J gene TRBJ2-1, with 9 bases that match TRBD2. Unmatched junction bases numbered 6, after V lost 1 base and J lost 7 bases. Germline V CDR1 and CDR2: SGHRS, YFSETQ. The CDR3 sequence is 15 residues long. The CDR3 is CASSLFSGGGNEQFF. The part of the CDR3 DNA that was read is TGCGCCAGCAGCTTGTTTAGCGGGGGTGGTAATGAG. Combining the CDR3 with reference TRBV5-1 and TRBJ2-1 gives the whole variable domain KAGVTQTPRYLIKTRGQQVTLSCSPISGHRSVSWYQQTPGQGLQFLFEYFSETQRNKGNFPGRFSGRQFSNSRSEMNVSTLELGDSALYLCASSLFSGGGNEQFFGPGTRLTVL.

The sample holds many counts of this clone. Its ends do not fully match the called genes, so a read error is possible. Read sequence stops 3 residues before the CDR3 end, and the germline J gene provides the missing end. The chain links TRBV7-7 to TRBJ2-2; the match to TRBD1 covers 7 bases. Germline CDR1 and CDR2: SSHAT and FNYEAQ (reference sequence). The CDR3 spans 16 residues. The part of the CDR3 DNA that was read is TGTGCTAGCACCGGGACAGATGCGTTCGGCACCGGGGAG. Translation gives CASTGTDAFGTGE. The full CDR3 is CASTGTDAFGTGELFF.

This clone was seen many times. Coverage ceases 3 residues before the CDR3 finishes, and the germline J gene fills in the end. This chain joins TRBV19 and TRBJ2-4; 10 nucleotides match TRBD2. The V gene's germline CDR1 is LNHDA and CDR2 SQIVND (reference sequence). The junction had 7 bases not matched to a gene; V was cut back by 5 bases and J by 0 bases. This CDR3 has 17 amino acids. The CDR3 region is CASSPTRTSGAKNIQYF. The CDR3 bases that were read are TGTGCCAGTAGTCCCACGCGGACTAGCGGAGCCAAAAACATT.

The sample holds many counts of this clone. The read halts 3 residues ahead of the CDR3 end, with the missing end drawn from the germline J gene. This chain links TRBV4-1 with TRBJ1-6; D unresolved. The CDR3 totals 13 residues. V lost 0 bases to trimming and J lost 11 bases, with 8 bases between them. From germline, CDR1 is MGHRA and CDR2 YSYEKL. The DNA read from the CDR3 is TGCGCCAGCAGCCAAGAACTCCGGGCACCC. Its protein is CASSQELRAP. The whole CDR3 protein reads CASSQELRAPLHF.

This clone was counted at least ten times. The CDR3 is cut off 3 residues early in the read; its end comes from the germline J gene. The chain combines TRBV30 with TRBJ1-2; perhaps TRBD1 as D (5 bases). The V end was cut by 3 bases, the J end by 7 bases, with 9 bases between. The CDR3 covers 11 residues. The germline CDR1 and CDR2 sequences are GTSNPN and SVGIG (reference sequence). The CDR3 bases that were read are TGTGCCTGGAGCGCAGGGCCTGGC. Residues: CAWSAGPG. The full CDR3 protein is CAWSAGPGYTF.

This clone was observed at least ten times. The read is 3 residues too short to cover the CDR3 end, so that end is filled in from the germline J gene. This chain links TRBV30 with TRBJ1-2; maybe TRBD1 (6 bases). V was pared by 3 bases and J by 2 bases, with 10 bases between. CDR1 and CDR2 from the germline V gene are GTSNPN and SVGIG (reference sequence). The CDR3 length is 13 residues. The CDR3: CAWRAGVNYGYTF. Incomplete CDR3 DNA: TGTGCCTGGAGGGCAGGGGTGAACTATGGC. Supplemented by reference TRBV30 and TRBJ1-2, the full variable domain reads SQTIHQWPATLVQPVGSPLSLECTVEGTSNPNLYWYRQAAGRGLQLLFYSVGIGQISSEVPQNLSASRPQDRQFILSSKKLLLSDSGFYLCAWRAGVNYGYTFGSGTRLTVV.

This clone was picked up many times. The CDR3 end lies 3 residues beyond the end of the read and is filled in from the germline J gene. The chain couples TRBV9 to TRBJ1-1; the D gene is possibly TRBD1 (5 bases). The CDR3 length is 15 residues. Trimming pared 0 bases from V and 3 bases from J, leaving 12 bases between. Germline-derived CDR1 and CDR2 are SGDLS and YYNGEE. Partial CDR3 DNA: TGTGCCAGCAGCGTAGCTACTACAGGATACACTGAA. This encodes CASSVATTGYTE. The full CDR3 protein is CASSVATTGYTEAFF.

This clone was seen many times. Incomplete CDR3 DNA: TGTGCCAGCAGCCTAGGCTTGGGCGATGAG. Amino acids: CASSLGLGDE. The whole CDR3 sequence reads CASSLGLGDEQFF. The chain joins TRBV7-2 to TRBJ2-1; no definite D call. The sequenced fragment ends 3 residues before the CDR3 boundary, so the rest is inferred from the germline J gene. Per the germline V gene, CDR1 is SGHTA and CDR2 is FQGNSA. The CDR3 extends over 13 amino acids. The V and J ends lost 5 bases and 8 bases respectively, with 13 bases between them.

This clone was observed many times. The CDR3 spells CASSLGAGSTYNEQFF. The sequenced part of the CDR3 DNA is TGTGCCAGCAGTTTGGGAGCGGGGAGTACCTACAATGAG. The gene calls are TRBV12-3 or TRBV12-4 and TRBJ2-1; TRBD2 matches 7 bases. The observed sequence ends 3 residues before the CDR3 terminus, with the missing tail filled in from the germline J gene. V lost 3 bases to trimming and J lost 2 bases; unmatched junction nucleotides: 7. The CDR3 spans 16 residues.

This clone was seen at least ten times. The read finishes 3 residues shy of the CDR3 end, and the germline J gene is used to complete it. V is TRBV7-3 and J is TRBJ2-5; D not resolved. This CDR3 region has 14 residues. Trimming took 3 bases from V and 1 from J, leaving 9 bases between them. Per the germline V gene, CDR1 is SGHTA and CDR2 is FQGTGA. The CDR3 bases that were read are TGTGCCAGCAGCTTCCGAGGCGGCCAAGAGACC. Translation gives CASSFRGGQET. From start to end, the CDR3 is CASSFRGGQETQYF. The whole variable domain, filled in from reference TRBV7-3 and TRBJ2-5, reads GAGVSQTPSNKVTEKGKYVELRCDPISGHTALYWYRQSLGQGPEFLIYFQGTGAADDSGLPNDRFFAVRPEGSVSTLKIQRTERGDSAVYLCASSFRGGQETQYFGPGTRLLVL.